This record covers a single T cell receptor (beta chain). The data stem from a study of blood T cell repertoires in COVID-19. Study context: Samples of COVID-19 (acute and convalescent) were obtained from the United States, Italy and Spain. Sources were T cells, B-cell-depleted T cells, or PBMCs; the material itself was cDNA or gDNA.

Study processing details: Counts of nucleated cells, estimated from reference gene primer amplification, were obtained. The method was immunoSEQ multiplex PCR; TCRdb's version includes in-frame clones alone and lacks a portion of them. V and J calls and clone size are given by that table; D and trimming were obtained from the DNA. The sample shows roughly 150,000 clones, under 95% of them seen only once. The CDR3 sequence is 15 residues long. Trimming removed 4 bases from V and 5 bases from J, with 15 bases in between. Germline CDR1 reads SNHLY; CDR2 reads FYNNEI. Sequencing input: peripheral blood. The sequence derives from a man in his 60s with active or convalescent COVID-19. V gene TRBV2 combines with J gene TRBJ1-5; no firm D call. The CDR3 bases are TGTGCCAGCAGTGGGGAGACACTCGGGGATCAGCCCCAGCATTTT. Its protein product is CASSGETLGDQPQHF.